Each of the 10 T cell receptor beta chains below was sequenced from the same sample in a study of shared clonotypes between healthy human individuals. The assay was immunoSEQ multiplex PCR, and TCRdb's table has in-frame clones only and misses some. This table holds 400,000 to 600,000 clones, roughly 77% found once. Sequences were obtained from PBMCs. These receptors originate from a woman between 40 and 55 years old in good health. Some clones in this sample may be carry-over from other donors' samples.

This clone has just a few counts. V and J are TRBV11-2 and TRBJ2-7; TRBD2 aligns across 9 bases. V lost 5 bases, J lost 6 bases, and 11 bases stayed unmatched. Germline V gene lookup returns CDR1 SGHAT and CDR2 FQNNGV. The CDR3 is 15 residues long. CDR3 in amino acids: CASSNRWAGGAEQYF. The DNA of the CDR3 is TGTGCCAGCAGCAATAGATGGGCGGGGGGGGCCGAGCAGTACTTC.

The rearrangement uses TRBV5-4 and TRBJ1-1; D possibly corresponds to TRBD1 (6 bases). Trimming shortened V by 4 bases and J by 5 bases, and 24 bases separated the two germline ends. The CDR3 contains 17 residues. The germline CDR1 and CDR2 sequences are SGHNT and YYREEE (reference sequence). The CDR3 DNA reads TGTGCCAGCAGCCGGGCAGGGGTTACCCAGGGAGTTACTGAAGCTTTCTTT. It specifies CASSRAGVTQGVTEAFF. Based on the CDR3 plus reference TRBV5-4 and TRBJ1-1, the full variable domain is ETGVTQSPTHLIKTRGQQVTLRCSSQSGHNTVSWYQQALGQGPQFIFQYYREEENGRGNFPPRFSGLQFPNYSSELNVNALELDDSALYLCASSRAGVTQGVTEAFFGQGTRLTVV.

Written as DNA, the CDR3 is TGTGCCAGCTCGGCGGATGCGAACACCGGGGAGCTGTTTTTT. This translates into CASSADANTGELFF. V usage is TRBV18 and J usage is TRBJ2-2; D is unclear. The CDR3 runs to 14 residues. Trimming pared 6 bases from V and 0 bases from J, leaving 8 bases between. The germline V gene has CDR1 KGHSH and CDR2 LQKENI.

The rearrangement joins TRBV7-2 to TRBJ2-7, with D hard to call. Per germline, CDR1 SGHTA and CDR2 FQGNSA. Trimming stripped 4 bases from V and 0 bases from J, with 10 bases between. The CDR3 contains 14 residues. The CDR3 DNA is TGTGCCAGCAGCTGGGGTGCGAGCTCCTACGAGCAGTACTTC. Protein: CASSWGASSYEQYF.

The J gene is TRBJ2-7, the V gene TRBV21-1; the D segment call TRBD2 is taken from the table without a DNA check. TRBV21-1 constitutes a pseudogene. The CDR3 contains 15 residues. The CDR3 spells CAQGLAGEVTYEQYF. CDR3 nucleotide sequence: TGTGCCCAGGGACTAGCGGGAGAGGTTACCTACGAGCAGTACTTC.

The chain recombines TRBV7-9 with TRBJ2-5; 9 bases are a match to TRBD1. V gave up 1 base and J gave up 1 base; unmatched junction bases: 1. Germline V gene lookup returns CDR1 SEHNR and CDR2 FQNEAQ (reference sequence). The CDR3 is 15 residues long. The CDR3 nucleotides read TGTGCCAGCAGCTTAGGGACAGGGGTCCAAGAGACCCAGTACTTC. It translates to CASSLGTGVQETQYF.

A single count supports this clone. CDR3 amino acids: CASREIQGVTGELFF. The DNA of the CDR3 is TGTGCCAGCAGGGAAATACAGGGGGTAACCGGGGAGCTGTTTTTT. The chain recombines TRBV27 with TRBJ2-2; TRBD1 aligns across 8 bases. CDR1 and CDR2 from the germline V gene are MNHEY and SMNVEV (reference sequence). Trimming cost V 6 bases and J 5 bases; bases outside gene matches: 8. The CDR3 is 15 amino acids.

This clone was observed at least ten times. J is TRBJ2-1 and V is TRBV11-3; 14 positions agree with TRBD2. There are 16 residues in the CDR3. Trimming removed 2 bases from V and 6 bases from J; junction bases left unmatched: 3. Per the germline V gene, CDR1 is SGHNT and CDR2 is YENEEA. This CDR3 is CASSLKGLAGVNEQFF. The DNA for the CDR3 is TGTGCCAGCAGCTTAAAGGGACTAGCGGGAGTCAATGAGCAGTTCTTC.

The rearrangement links TRBV7-2 to TRBJ2-5; maybe TRBD1 (5 bases). Germline V gene sequence: CDR1 SGHTA, CDR2 FQGNSA. This CDR3 comprises 14 residues. V was cut by 6 bases and J by 1 base, with 12 bases left in between. Written as DNA, the CDR3 is TGTGCCAGCAGACGGACAAACTCCCAAGAGACCCAGTACTTC. This translates into CASRRTNSQETQYF.

The chain links TRBV28 to TRBJ2-2; 8 nucleotides match TRBD1. The V gene end was trimmed by 6 bases and the J gene end by 4 bases; junction bases not matched to a gene: 7. Germline CDR1 MDHEN, CDR2 SYDVKM. This CDR3 region has 15 residues. CDR3 nucleotides: TGTGCCAGCAGGAGTAGCAGGGGGCTCACCGGGGAGCTGTTTTTT. This sequence encodes CASRSSRGLTGELFF.